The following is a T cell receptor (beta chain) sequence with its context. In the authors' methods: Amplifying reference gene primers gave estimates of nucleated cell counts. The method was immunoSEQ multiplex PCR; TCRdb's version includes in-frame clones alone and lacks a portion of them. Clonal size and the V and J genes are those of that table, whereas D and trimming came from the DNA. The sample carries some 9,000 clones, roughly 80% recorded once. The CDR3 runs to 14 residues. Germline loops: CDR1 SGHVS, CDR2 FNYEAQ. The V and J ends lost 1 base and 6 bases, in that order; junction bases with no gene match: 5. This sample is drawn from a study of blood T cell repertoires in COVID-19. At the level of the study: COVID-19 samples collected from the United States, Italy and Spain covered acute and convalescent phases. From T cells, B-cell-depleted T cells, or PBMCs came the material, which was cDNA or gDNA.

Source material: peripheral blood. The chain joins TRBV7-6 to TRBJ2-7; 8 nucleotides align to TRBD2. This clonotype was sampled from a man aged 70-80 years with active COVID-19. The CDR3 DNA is TGTGCCAGCAGCTTAGGAGGGGCGGGAGGCGAGCAGTACTTC. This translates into CASSLGGAGGEQYF.